Listed here are 5 T cell receptor beta chains from one sample, sequenced in a study of blood T cells in healthy people across ages (dated by TCRdb to 2014 to 2015). The library was built by means of 5' RACE. Sequencing relied on an Illumina HiSeq 2500. A second PCR of roughly 7 to 11 cycles was performed with a sample-barcoded 5' primer and a J-beta primer mix. TCRdb handled the public reads itself, with Q25 trimming in fastp and clone calling in MiXCR, and kept productive beta chains. Every entry covers one CDR3 protein and lists the most common genes and DNA from its rows. The sample includes about 510,000 distinct CDR3 sequences, with over 25% observed a single time. The ten largest account for 3.6% of the sample. This sample also appeared in a second study, on T cells of mothers and their children.

The sequenced sample was blood. The receptors shown here come from a boy between 2 and 10 years old in good health.

The chain couples TRBV20-1 to TRBJ1-4, with a weak D call TRBD1 (5 bases). This CDR3 region has 14 residues. CDR1 is DFQATT and CDR2 is SNEGSKA in the germline V gene (reference sequence). Trimming shortened V by 5 bases and J by 0 bases, and 10 bases separated the two germline ends. CDR3 sequence reads: CSAWDGATNEKLFF. DNA of the CDR3: TGCAGTGCTTGGGACGGTGCAACTAATGAAAAACTGTTTTTT.

This sequence joins TRBV6-6 and TRBJ2-5, with D possibly matching TRBD2 (6 bases). V dropped 6 bases and J dropped 5 bases, with 10 bases sitting between them. From germline, CDR1 is MNHNY and CDR2 SVGAGI (reference sequence). The CDR3 extends over 12 amino acids. In nucleotides, the CDR3 is TGTGCCAGCAGGGCAGGGAGGGAGACCCAGTACTTC. Its translation is CASRAGRETQYF.

The gene calls are TRBV7-2 and TRBJ2-5; D assignment may be TRBD1 or TRBD2 (5 bases each). Germline assignment: CDR1 SGHTA and CDR2 FQGNSA. The V and J ends lost 0 bases and 5 bases respectively, with 16 bases between them. The CDR3 length is 16 residues. CDR3 amino acids: CASSLAMGVTVETQYF. CDR3 in DNA: TGTGCCAGCAGCTTAGCAATGGGGGTTACGGTCGAGACCCAGTACTTC. The full variable domain, completed using reference TRBV7-2 and TRBJ2-5, is GAGVSQSPSNKVTEKGKDVELRCDPISGHTALYWYRQSLGQGLEFLIYFQGNSAPDKSGLPSDRFSAERTGGSVSTLTIQRTQQEDSAVYLCASSLAMGVTVETQYFGPGTRLLVL.

The table lists this clonotype with a few counts. The chain employs TRBV7-6 and TRBJ2-7; 8 positions agree with TRBD1. This CDR3 is built from 21 residues. CDR1 is SGHVS, CDR2 FNYEAQ, per germline. V was clipped by 1 base and J by 0 bases; unmatched bases: 20. CDR3 amino acids: CASSLGGGFGTGKLRSYEQYF. In DNA form, the CDR3 reads TGTGCCAGCAGCTTAGGGGGAGGATTCGGGACAGGAAAGTTACGCTCCTACGAGCAGTACTTC.

This chain links TRBV10-1 with TRBJ2-5; 9 nucleotides line up with TRBD2. TRBJ2-1 matches the DNA end more closely, so the J call is doubtful. Germline CDR1 reads WNHNN; CDR2 reads SYGVQD (reference sequence). The length of the CDR3 is 18 residues. The CDR3 reads CARNRTIAGANRYNEQFF. The DNA for the CDR3 is TGCGCCAGAAACCGCACAATAGCGGGAGCTAACCGCTACAATGAGCAGTTCTTC.